The 22 T cell receptor beta chains below come from one sample, sequenced in a study of cytomegalovirus exposure and HLA in healthy donors. With 60 Vbeta and 13 Jbeta primers, the PCR was carried out. Clones were sequenced by immunoSEQ multiplex PCR, and TCRdb holds only the in-frame ones, with some missing. This sample has around 100,000 clones; roughly three fifths occur once, and the top ten carry around 5%. The sequenced sample consisted of PBMCs. The source of these receptors is a human donor in good health.

The rearrangement joins TRBV11-2 to TRBJ2-7; D gene ambiguous. The germline V gene encodes CDR1 SGHAT and CDR2 FQNNGV. There are 13 residues in the CDR3. The V and J ends lost 5 bases and 5 bases respectively, with 13 bases between them. The CDR3 protein is CASSIRLENEQYF. The DNA for the CDR3 is TGTGCCAGCAGCATTAGGCTAGAAAACGAGCAGTACTTC.

The genes are TRBV27 and TRBJ2-3; TRBD2 might be the D (6 bases). The V end lost 1 base, the J end lost 6 bases, and 14 bases lay between the germline ends. This CDR3 has 15 residues. Germline CDR1 reads MNHEY; CDR2 reads SMNVEV (reference sequence). In DNA, the CDR3 is TGTGCCAGCAGTTTATTTTATCCGGGGAGGGATACGCAGTATTTT. Encoded protein: CASSLFYPGRDTQYF.

The chain combines TRBV10-1 with TRBJ1-1; maybe TRBD1 (5 bases). Germline V gene lookup returns CDR1 WNHNN and CDR2 SYGVQD (reference sequence). V gave up 3 bases and J gave up 2 bases, with 10 bases separating them. The CDR3 loop spans 14 amino acids. The CDR3 DNA reads TGCGCCAGCAGTGACAGGGCGGACAACACTGAAGCTTTCTTT. As protein: CASSDRADNTEAFF.

A few counts support this clone. The J gene is TRBJ1-3, the V gene TRBV28, with D unclear. The CDR3 runs 14 residues. Between the trimmed V and J ends, which lost 6 bases and 0 bases, there was a span of 9 bases. Germline values: CDR1 MDHEN, CDR2 SYDVKM. CDR3 nucleotides: TGTGCCAGCAGCCATCGGAGCTCTGGAAACACCATATATTTT. Its translation is CASSHRSSGNTIYF.

This clone was counted a few times. This chain links TRBV21-1 with TRBJ2-6; the table's D gene call, TRBD2, was not cross checked with the DNA. TRBV21-1 is marked as a pseudogene. This CDR3 region has 20 residues. DNA for the CDR3: TGTGCCCGCCTGGGGACTAGCGGGATACCACCCGCATCTGGGGCCAACGTCCTGACTTTC. Amino acid sequence: CARLGTSGIPPASGANVLTF.

The chain carries TRBV5-1 and TRBJ2-7; TRBD1 might be the D (5 bases). Germline CDR1 and CDR2: SGHRS and YFSETQ. Trimming left V 0 bases short and J 6 bases short, with 19 bases between. The length of the CDR3 is 16 residues. CDR3 amino acids: CASSLALGQESFEQYF. The CDR3 region has the DNA TGCGCCAGCAGCTTGGCCTTGGGGCAGGAGAGCTTCGAGCAGTACTTC.

The CDR3 here is CASMGSGGDEQFF. For the CDR3, the DNA is TGTGCCAGCATGGGTAGCGGGGGGGATGAGCAGTTCTTC. The rearrangement uses TRBV2 and TRBJ2-1, with 11 bases matching TRBD2. In germline, CDR1 is SNHLY, CDR2 FYNNEI. This CDR3 is 13 amino acids long. J was trimmed by 8 bases and V by 7 bases; bases with no gene match: 4.

This chain connects TRBV7-3 to TRBJ1-1, with TRBD1 matching 8 bases. Germline CDR1 reads SGHTA; CDR2 reads FQGTGA. With V trimmed by 5 bases and J by 3 bases, 5 bases remained unmatched. The CDR3 contains 14 residues. CDR3: CASSTTGGDTEAFF. CDR3 DNA: TGTGCCAGCAGCACCACAGGGGGGGACACTGAAGCTTTCTTT.

The CDR3 nucleotides are TGTGCCAGCAGCTTCCGGGACAGGGCCCCCTATGGCTACACCTTC. It yields the protein CASSFRDRAPYGYTF. The chain carries TRBV5-8 and TRBJ1-2, with 9 bases identical to TRBD1. Germline assignment: CDR1 SGHTS and CDR2 YDEGEE. V trimming: 2 bases; J trimming: 4 bases; junction bases outside the gene matches: 6. This CDR3 comprises 15 residues.

The rearrangement uses TRBV7-2 and TRBJ2-2; D remains ambiguous. Between the trimmed V and J ends, which lost 1 base and 2 bases, there was a span of 8 bases. The CDR3 contains 15 residues. CDR1 is SGHTA and CDR2 is FQGNSA in the germline V gene. The CDR3 DNA reads TGTGCCAGCAGCTTAGTATGGCATAACACCGGGGAGCTGTTTTTT. This gives the protein CASSLVWHNTGELFF.

V is TRBV7-9 and J is TRBJ2-7; possible D gene TRBD2, 6 bases. CDR1 SEHNR and CDR2 FQNEAQ come from the germline V gene (reference sequence). The V end lost 4 bases, the J end lost 2 bases, and 18 bases lay between the germline ends. The CDR3 spans 16 residues. The CDR3, as DNA: TGTGCCAGCAGCTCCACGCAGCTAGCGCCTACCTACGAGCAGTACTTC. Translation: CASSSTQLAPTYEQYF.

The V and J genes are TRBV11-2 and TRBJ1-1; 12 bases are shared with TRBD1. CDR1 and CDR2 (germline): SGHAT, FQNNGV. The CDR3 runs to 14 residues. Losses at the gene ends were 8 bases for V and 5 bases for J; bases not matched to a gene: 6. In DNA, the CDR3 is TGTGCCAGCGGGGACAGGGGGCTGAGGACTGAAGCTTTCTTT. This sequence encodes CASGDRGLRTEAFF.

The chain combines TRBV11-2 with TRBJ2-7, with unresolved D. Between the trimmed V and J ends, which lost 5 bases and 4 bases, there was a span of 15 bases. This CDR3 contains 14 residues. The germline V gene has CDR1 SGHAT and CDR2 FQNNGV. CDR3 region: CASSHPQYLYEQYF. Written as DNA, the CDR3 is TGTGCCAGCAGCCACCCCCAATACTTATACGAGCAGTACTTC.

V is TRBV7-9 and J is TRBJ2-1; 7 bases map to TRBD2. The CDR3 is 16 amino acids. Germline-derived CDR1 and CDR2 are SEHNR and FQNEAQ (reference sequence). V dropped 3 bases and J dropped 4; count of bases not matched to a gene: 9. This CDR3 is CASSLGGVAGYNEQFF. The CDR3 DNA sequence: TGTGCCAGCAGCTTGGGGGGGGTAGCGGGTTACAATGAGCAGTTCTTC.

This clone was observed a few times. The V and J genes are TRBV28 and TRBJ2-5, with TRBD2 matching 13 bases. The CDR3 extends over 17 amino acids. Germline V gives CDR1 MDHEN, CDR2 SYDVKM. Unmatched junction bases numbered 11, after V lost 5 bases and J lost 5 bases. DNA of the CDR3: TGTGCCAGCAGTATCCTTGGGACTAGCGGGATGAAGGAGACCCAGTACTTC. Protein: CASSILGTSGMKETQYF.

This clone was seen a handful of times. The chain links TRBV28 to TRBJ1-2; possible D gene TRBD1, 6 bases. V dropped 2 bases and J dropped 4 bases, with 14 bases sitting between them. From germline, CDR1 is MDHEN and CDR2 SYDVKM. The CDR3 has 15 residues. CDR3 nucleotide sequence: TGTGCCAGCAGTTTACCCACAGGGACCCTCTATGGCTACACCTTC. Translated, it gives CASSLPTGTLYGYTF.

The CDR3 region has the DNA TGCGCCAGCAGCTTGGGTCTAGCGGGAGCGGGTGAGCAGTTCTTC. Translating it yields CASSLGLAGAGEQFF. V and J are TRBV5-1 and TRBJ2-1, with 10 bases lining up with TRBD2. Unmatched junction bases numbered 6, after V lost 0 bases and J lost 9 bases. Germline V CDR1 and CDR2: SGHRS, YFSETQ. The CDR3 spans 15 residues.

This clone was found once. The chain recombines TRBV28 with TRBJ2-1, with 9 positions matching TRBD1. The CDR3 spans 16 residues. J gave up 5 bases and V 2 bases, and 7 bases lay outside the gene matches. Germline assignment: CDR1 MDHEN and CDR2 SYDVKM. Written as DNA, the CDR3 is TGTGCCAGCAGTTTAATCGGGACAGGGTGGCACAATGAGCAGTTCTTC. Its protein product is CASSLIGTGWHNEQFF.

The rearrangement joins TRBV7-2 to TRBJ2-2, with D possibly TRBD2 on 5 matching bases. The germline CDR1 and CDR2 sequences are SGHTA and FQGNSA. Trimming removed 4 bases at V and 4 bases at J, with 16 bases between. CDR3 size: 16 residues. For the CDR3, the DNA is TGTGCCAGCAGCTACCTGTGGGCTGGGAGCACCGGGGAGCTGTTTTTT. Translating gives CASSYLWAGSTGELFF.

This clone showed up just a few times. The chain has TRBV6-4 and TRBJ2-1; D remains ambiguous. V lost 8 bases to trimming and J lost 4 bases, with 12 bases between them. The CDR3 has 13 amino acids. From germline, CDR1 is MRHNA and CDR2 SNTAGT. In DNA form, the CDR3 reads TGTGCCAGCTCCAGACTTCCTTACAATGAGCAGTTCTTC. Its protein is CASSRLPYNEQFF.

The chain has TRBV30 and TRBJ2-1; 8 bases fit TRBD2. Germline V gene data show CDR1 as GTSNPN and CDR2 as SVGIG (reference sequence). CDR3 length equals 15 residues. V trimming: 0 bases; J trimming: 8 bases; junction bases outside the gene matches: 9. In DNA, the CDR3 is TGTGCCTGGAGTGTATTGCCAACCGGGGGGGATGAGCAGTTCTTC. It encodes CAWSVLPTGGDEQFF.

V gene TRBV5-1 combines with J gene TRBJ2-7, with D possibly matching TRBD2 (5 bases). The length of the CDR3 is 14 residues. Trimming removed 0 bases from V and 6 bases from J, with 13 bases in between. Per the germline V gene, CDR1 is SGHRS and CDR2 is YFSETQ. The CDR3 nucleotides read TGCGCCAGCAGCTTGGAGTCCCCCGGGATCGAGCAGTACTTC. Translation gives CASSLESPGIEQYF.